This TCR beta chain appears in the sequencing data of a study of cytomegalovirus exposure and HLA in healthy donors. The PCR was carried out with 60 Vbeta primers and 13 Jbeta primers. Source study methods: In a later analysis, the count reached 80 million or so unique TCR beta chains, with 10 million to 14 million shared. Generated by immunoSEQ multiplex PCR, the TCRdb table keeps only in-frame clones and is missing some. V and J calls and clone size are those listed in that table; D and trimming were worked out from the DNA. The sample holds about 90,000 clones, 78% seen once. The table lists this clone with a few counts. Its target is not known. Overall study results and limits: V segments that were indistinguishable, TRBV6-2 and TRBV6-3 among them, were omitted from analysis. Later analysis identified several of the most significant clusters that appeared linked to common viral pathogens.

The CDR3 is 16 amino acids. The V gene's germline CDR1 is SQVTM and CDR2 ANQGSEA. V trimming: 4 bases; J trimming: 4 bases; junction bases outside the gene matches: 10. The receptor comes from a woman between 35 and 50 years old in good health and CMV-seropositive. The specimen sequenced was PBMCs. This chain links TRBV29-1 with TRBJ1-1, with 12 bases aligning to TRBD1. The CDR3 DNA reads TGCAGCGTTGTGGGGGGGACAGGGGGCGCGACCACTGAAGCTTTCTTT. Translating gives CSVVGGTGGATTEAFF.